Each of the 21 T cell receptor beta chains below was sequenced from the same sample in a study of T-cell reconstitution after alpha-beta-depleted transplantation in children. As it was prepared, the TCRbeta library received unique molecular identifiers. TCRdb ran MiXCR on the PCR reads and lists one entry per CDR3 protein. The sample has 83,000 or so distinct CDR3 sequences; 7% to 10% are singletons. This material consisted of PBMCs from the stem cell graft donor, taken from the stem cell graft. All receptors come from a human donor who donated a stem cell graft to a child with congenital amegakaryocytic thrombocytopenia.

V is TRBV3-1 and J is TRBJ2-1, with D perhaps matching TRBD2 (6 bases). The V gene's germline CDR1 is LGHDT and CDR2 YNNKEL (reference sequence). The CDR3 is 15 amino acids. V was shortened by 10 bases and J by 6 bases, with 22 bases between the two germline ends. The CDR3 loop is CATWGELAGCNEQFF. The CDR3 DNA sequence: TGTGCCACCTGGGGGGAGCTCGCGGGTTGCAATGAGCAGTTCTTC.

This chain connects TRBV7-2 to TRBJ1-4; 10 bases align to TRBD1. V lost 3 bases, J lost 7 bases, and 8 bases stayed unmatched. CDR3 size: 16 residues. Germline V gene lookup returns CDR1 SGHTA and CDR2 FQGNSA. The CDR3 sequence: CASSLEPTGGFEKLFF. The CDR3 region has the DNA TGTGCCAGCAGCTTGGAACCGACAGGGGGCTTTGAAAAACTGTTTTTT.

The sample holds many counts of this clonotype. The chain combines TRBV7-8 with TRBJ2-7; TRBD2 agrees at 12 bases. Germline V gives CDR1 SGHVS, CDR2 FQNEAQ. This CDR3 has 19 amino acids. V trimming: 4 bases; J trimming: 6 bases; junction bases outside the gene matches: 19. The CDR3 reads CASSSQTSGSGVGRSEQYF. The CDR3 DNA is TGTGCCAGCAGCTCCCAGACTAGCGGGAGCGGGGTAGGTCGCAGCGAGCAGTACTTC.

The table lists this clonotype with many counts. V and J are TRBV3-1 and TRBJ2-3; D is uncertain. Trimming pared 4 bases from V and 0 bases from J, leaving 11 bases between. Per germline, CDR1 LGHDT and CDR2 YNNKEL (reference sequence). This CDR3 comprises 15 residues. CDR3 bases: TGTGCCAGCAGCCCCTCGTTCAGGAGCACAGATACGCAGTATTTT. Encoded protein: CASSPSFRSTDTQYF.

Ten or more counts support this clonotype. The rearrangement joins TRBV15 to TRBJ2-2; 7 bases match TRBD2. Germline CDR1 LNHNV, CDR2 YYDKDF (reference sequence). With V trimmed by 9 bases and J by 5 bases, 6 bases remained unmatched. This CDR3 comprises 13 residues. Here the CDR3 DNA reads TGTGCCACTCGGGGCGGGAGAACCGGGGAGCTGTTTTTT. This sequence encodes CATRGGRTGELFF. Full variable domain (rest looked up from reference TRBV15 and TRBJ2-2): DAMVIQNPRYQVTQFGKPVTLSCSQTLNHNVMYWYQQKSSQAPKLLFHYYDKDFNNEADTPDNFQSRRPNTSFCFLDIRSPGLGDTAMYLCATRGGRTGELFFGEGSRLTVL.

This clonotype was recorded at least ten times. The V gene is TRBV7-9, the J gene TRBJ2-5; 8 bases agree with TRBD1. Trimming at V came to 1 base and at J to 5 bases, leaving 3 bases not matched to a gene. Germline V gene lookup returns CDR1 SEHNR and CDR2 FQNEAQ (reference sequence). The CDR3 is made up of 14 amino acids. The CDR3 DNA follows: TGTGCCAGCAGCTTAGTGGCAGGGGGCGAGACCCAGTACTTC. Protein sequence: CASSLVAGGETQYF.

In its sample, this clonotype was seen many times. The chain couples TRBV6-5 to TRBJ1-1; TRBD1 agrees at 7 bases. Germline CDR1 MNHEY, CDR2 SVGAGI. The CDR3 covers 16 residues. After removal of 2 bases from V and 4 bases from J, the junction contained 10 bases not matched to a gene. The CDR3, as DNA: TGTGCCAGCAGTTACAGGGACCCAGGGGGTGGCACTGAAGCTTTCTTT. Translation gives CASSYRDPGGGTEAFF.

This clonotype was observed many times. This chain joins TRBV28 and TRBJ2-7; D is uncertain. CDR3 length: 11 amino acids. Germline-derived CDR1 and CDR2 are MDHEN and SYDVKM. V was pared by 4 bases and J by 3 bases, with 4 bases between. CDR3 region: CASSYSYEQYF. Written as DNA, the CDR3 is TGTGCCAGCAGTTACAGCTACGAGCAGTACTTC. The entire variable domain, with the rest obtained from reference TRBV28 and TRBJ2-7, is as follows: DVKVTQSSRYLVKRTGEKVFLECVQDMDHENMFWYRQDPGLGLRLIYFSYDVKMKEKGDIPEGYSVSREKKERFSLILESASTNQTSMYLCASSYSYEQYFGPGTRLTVT.

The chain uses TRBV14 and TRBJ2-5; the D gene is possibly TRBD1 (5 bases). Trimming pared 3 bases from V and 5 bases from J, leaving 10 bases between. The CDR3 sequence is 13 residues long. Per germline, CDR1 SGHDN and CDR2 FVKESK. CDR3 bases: TGTGCCAGCAGCCAGTTAAGGGGTGAGACCCAGTACTTC. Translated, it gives CASSQLRGETQYF.

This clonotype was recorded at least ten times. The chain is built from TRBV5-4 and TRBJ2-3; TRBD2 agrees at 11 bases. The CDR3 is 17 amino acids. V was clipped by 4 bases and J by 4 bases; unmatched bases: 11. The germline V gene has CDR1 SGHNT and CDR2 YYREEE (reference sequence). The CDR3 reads CASSPPLAGGEADTQYF. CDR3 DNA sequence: TGTGCCAGCAGCCCACCATTAGCGGGAGGGGAGGCAGATACGCAGTATTTT. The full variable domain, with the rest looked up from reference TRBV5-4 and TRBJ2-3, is ETGVTQSPTHLIKTRGQQVTLRCSSQSGHNTVSWYQQALGQGPQFIFQYYREEENGRGNFPPRFSGLQFPNYSSELNVNALELDDSALYLCASSPPLAGGEADTQYFGPGTRLTVL.

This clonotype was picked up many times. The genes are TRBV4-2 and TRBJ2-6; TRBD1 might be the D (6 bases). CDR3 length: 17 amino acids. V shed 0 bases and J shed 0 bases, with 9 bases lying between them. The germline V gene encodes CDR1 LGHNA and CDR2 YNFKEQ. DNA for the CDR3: TGTGCCAGCAGCCAAGATCCGGGACACTCTGGGGCCAACGTCCTGACTTTC. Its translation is CASSQDPGHSGANVLTF.

CDR3 region: CASSVGLMGSYNEQFF. The CDR3 nucleotides are TGTGCCAGCAGCGTAGGCCTAATGGGCTCCTACAATGAGCAGTTCTTC. V and J are TRBV9 and TRBJ2-1; D gene ambiguous. CDR3 length: 16 amino acids. From germline, CDR1 is SGDLS and CDR2 YYNGEE. V lost 0 bases to trimming and J lost 0 bases, with 10 bases between them.

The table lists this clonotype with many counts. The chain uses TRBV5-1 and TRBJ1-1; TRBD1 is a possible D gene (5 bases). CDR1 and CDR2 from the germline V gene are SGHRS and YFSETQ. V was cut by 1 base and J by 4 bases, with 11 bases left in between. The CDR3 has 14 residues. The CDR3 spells CASSLWGSGTEAFF. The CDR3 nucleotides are TGCGCCAGCAGCTTGTGGGGGAGCGGCACTGAAGCTTTCTTT.

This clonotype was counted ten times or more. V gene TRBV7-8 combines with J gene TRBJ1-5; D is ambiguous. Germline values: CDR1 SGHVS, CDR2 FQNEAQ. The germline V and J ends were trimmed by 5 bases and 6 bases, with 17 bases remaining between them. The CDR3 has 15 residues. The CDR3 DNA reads TGTGCCAGCAGCGAGCTGCGGACTACACTTCAGCCCCAGCATTTT. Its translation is CASSELRTTLQPQHF.

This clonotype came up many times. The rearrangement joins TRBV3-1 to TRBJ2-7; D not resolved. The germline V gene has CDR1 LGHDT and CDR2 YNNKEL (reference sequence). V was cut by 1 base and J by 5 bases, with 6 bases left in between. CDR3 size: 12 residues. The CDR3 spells CASSQGLHEQYF. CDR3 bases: TGTGCCAGCAGCCAAGGCTTACACGAGCAGTACTTC.

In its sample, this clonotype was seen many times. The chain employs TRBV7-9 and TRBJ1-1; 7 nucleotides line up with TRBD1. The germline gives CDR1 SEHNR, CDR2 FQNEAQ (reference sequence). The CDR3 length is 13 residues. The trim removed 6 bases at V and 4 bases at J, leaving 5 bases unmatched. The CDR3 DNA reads TGTGCCAGCAGTCGAGGGGGCGGCACTGAAGCTTTCTTT. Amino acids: CASSRGGGTEAFF.

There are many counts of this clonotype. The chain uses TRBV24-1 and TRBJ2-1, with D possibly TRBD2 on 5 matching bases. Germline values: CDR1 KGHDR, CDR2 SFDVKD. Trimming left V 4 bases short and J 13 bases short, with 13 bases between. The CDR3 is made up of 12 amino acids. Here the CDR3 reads CATSEQAGTQFF. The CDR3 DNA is TGTGCCACCAGTGAGCAGGCGGGTACACAGTTCTTC.

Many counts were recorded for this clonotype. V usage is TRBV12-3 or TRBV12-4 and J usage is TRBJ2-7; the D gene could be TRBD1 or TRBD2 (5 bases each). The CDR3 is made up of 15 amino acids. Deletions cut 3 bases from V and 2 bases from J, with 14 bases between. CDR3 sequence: CASSLGVNSPYEQYF. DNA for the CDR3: TGTGCCAGCAGTTTGGGGGTGAACTCCCCCTACGAGCAGTACTTC.

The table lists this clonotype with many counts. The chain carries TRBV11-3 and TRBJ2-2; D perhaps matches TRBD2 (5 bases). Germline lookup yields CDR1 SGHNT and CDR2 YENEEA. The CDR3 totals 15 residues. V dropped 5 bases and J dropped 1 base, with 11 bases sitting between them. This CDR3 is CASSPHSGNTGELFF. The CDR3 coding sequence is TGTGCCAGCAGCCCCCACAGCGGGAACACCGGGGAGCTGTTTTTT.

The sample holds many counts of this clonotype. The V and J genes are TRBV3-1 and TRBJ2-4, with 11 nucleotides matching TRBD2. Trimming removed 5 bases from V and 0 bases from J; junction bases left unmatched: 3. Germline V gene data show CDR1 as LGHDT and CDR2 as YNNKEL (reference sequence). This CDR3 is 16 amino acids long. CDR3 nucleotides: TGTGCCAGCAGCGAAGGACTAGCGGGAGCCAAAAACATTCAGTACTTC. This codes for CASSEGLAGAKNIQYF.

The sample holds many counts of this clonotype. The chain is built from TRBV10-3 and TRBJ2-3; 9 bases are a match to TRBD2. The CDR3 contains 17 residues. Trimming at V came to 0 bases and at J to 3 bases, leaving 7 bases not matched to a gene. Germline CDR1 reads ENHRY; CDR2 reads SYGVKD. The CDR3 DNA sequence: TGTGCCATCAGTGAGTCGAGTAGCGGGGGCCAAACAGATACGCAGTATTTT. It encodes CAISESSSGGQTDTQYF.